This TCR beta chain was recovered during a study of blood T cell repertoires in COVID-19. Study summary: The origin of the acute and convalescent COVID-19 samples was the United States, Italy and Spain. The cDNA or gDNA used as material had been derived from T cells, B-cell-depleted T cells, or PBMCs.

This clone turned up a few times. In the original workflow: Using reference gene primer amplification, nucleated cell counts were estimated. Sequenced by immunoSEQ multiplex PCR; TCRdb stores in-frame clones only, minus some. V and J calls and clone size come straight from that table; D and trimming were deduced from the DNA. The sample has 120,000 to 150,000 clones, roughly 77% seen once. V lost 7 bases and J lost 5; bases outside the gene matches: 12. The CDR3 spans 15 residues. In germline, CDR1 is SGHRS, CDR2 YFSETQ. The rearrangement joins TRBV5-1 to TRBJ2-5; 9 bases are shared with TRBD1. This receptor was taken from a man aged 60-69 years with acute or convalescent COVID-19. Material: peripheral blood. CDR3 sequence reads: CASRPIDRGYETQYF. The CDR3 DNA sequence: TGCGCCAGCCGGCCTATCGACAGGGGGTACGAGACCCAGTACTTC. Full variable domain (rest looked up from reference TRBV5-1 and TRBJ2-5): KAGVTQTPRYLIKTRGQQVTLSCSPISGHRSVSWYQQTPGQGLQFLFEYFSETQRNKGNFPGRFSGRQFSNSRSEMNVSTLELGDSALYLCASRPIDRGYETQYFGPGTRLLVL.